What follows describes a single T cell receptor (beta chain). This sample is drawn from a study of cytomegalovirus exposure and HLA in healthy donors. PCR was performed using 60 Vbeta and 13 Jbeta primers. TCRdb's table, derived via immunoSEQ multiplex PCR, lists solely in-frame clones and lacks some. The sample includes under 150,000 clones, 82% of them seen just once. The V gene end was trimmed by 1 base and the J gene end by 5 bases; junction bases not matched to a gene: 8. Germline lookup yields CDR1 SGHTS and CDR2 YDEGEE. CDR3 length: 15 amino acids. This sequence originates from a man aged 25-40 years in good health and CMV-seropositive. The sample was PBMCs. J is TRBJ2-7 and V is TRBV5-8; 8 bases are shared with TRBD1. The CDR3 DNA reads as TGTGCCAGCAGCTTGAGAAGACAGGGGAACCACGAGCAGTACTTC. Its protein is CASSLRRQGNHEQYF.